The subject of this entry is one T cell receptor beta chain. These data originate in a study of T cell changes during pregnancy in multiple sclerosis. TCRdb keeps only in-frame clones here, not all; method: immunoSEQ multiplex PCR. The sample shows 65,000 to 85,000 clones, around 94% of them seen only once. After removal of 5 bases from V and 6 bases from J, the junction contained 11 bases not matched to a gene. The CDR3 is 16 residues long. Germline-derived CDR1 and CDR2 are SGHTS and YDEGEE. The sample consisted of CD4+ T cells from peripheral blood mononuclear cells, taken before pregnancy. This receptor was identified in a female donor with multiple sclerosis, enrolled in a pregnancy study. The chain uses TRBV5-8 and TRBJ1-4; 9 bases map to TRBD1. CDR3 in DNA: TGTGCCAGCAGTTTTCGCCGGGACAGGGTCGATGAAAAACTGTTTTTT. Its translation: CASSFRRDRVDEKLFF.